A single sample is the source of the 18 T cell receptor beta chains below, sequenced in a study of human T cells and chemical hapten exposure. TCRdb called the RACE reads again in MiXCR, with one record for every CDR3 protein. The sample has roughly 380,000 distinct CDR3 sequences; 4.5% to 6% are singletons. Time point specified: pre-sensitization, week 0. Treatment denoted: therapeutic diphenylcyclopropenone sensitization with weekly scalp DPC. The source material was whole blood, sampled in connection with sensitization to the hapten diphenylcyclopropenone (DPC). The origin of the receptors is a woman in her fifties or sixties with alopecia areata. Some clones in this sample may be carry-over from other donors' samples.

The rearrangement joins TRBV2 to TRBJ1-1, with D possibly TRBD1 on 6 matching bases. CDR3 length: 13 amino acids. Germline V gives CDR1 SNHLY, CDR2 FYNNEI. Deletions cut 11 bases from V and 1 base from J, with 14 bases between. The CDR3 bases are TGTGCCGTAAACCGGGACACGAACACTGAAGCTTTCTTT. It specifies CAVNRDTNTEAFF.

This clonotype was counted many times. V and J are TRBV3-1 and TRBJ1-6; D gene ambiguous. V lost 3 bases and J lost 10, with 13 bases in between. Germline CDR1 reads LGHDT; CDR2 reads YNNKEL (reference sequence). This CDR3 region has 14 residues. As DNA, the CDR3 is TGTGCCAGCAGCCAGAGGAGATGGGAATCACCCCTCCACTTT. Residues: CASSQRRWESPLHF.

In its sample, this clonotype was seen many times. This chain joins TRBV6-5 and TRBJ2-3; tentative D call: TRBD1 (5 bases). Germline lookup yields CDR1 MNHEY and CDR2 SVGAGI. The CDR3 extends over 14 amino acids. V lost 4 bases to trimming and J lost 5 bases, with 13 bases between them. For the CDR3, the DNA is TGTGCCAGCAGTTCTCCCCACCAGGGAGATACGCAGTATTTT. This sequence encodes CASSSPHQGDTQYF.

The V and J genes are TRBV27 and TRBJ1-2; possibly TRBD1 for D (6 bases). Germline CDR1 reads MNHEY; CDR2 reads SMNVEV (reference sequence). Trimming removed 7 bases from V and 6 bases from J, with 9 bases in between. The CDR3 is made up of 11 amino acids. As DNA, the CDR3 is TGTGCCAGCACGGGGGGGCATGGCTACACCTTC. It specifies CASTGGHGYTF.

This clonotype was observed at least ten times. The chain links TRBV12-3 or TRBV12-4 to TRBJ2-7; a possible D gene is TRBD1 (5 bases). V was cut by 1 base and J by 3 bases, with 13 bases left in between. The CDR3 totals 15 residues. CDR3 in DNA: TGTGCCAGCAGTTTAGATGGCAGGGAATACTACGAGCAGTACTTC. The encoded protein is CASSLDGREYYEQYF.

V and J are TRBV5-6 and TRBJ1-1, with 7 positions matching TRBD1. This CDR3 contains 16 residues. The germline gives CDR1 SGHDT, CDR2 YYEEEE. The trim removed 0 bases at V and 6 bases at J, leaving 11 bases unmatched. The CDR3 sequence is CASSLAGLGGIAEAFF. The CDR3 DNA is TGTGCCAGCAGCTTGGCCGGGTTAGGGGGCATCGCTGAAGCTTTCTTT.

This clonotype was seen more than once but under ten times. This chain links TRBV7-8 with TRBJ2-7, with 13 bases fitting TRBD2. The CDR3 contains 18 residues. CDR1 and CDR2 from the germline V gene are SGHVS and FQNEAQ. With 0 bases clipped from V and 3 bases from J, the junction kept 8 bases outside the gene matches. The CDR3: CASSLAGLAGPDFYEQYF. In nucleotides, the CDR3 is TGTGCCAGCAGCTTAGCGGGACTAGCGGGACCCGATTTCTACGAGCAGTACTTC.

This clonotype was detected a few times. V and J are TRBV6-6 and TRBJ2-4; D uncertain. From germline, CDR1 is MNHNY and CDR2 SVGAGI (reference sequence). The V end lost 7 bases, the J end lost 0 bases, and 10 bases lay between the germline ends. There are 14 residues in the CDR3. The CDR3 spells CASTDGLAKNIQYF. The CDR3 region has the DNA TGTGCCAGCACGGACGGTTTAGCCAAAAACATTCAGTACTTC.

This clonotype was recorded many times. The CDR3 region is CASSPPTGNPYNEQFF. The CDR3 DNA is TGTGCCAGCTCACCACCGACCGGGAACCCCTACAATGAGCAGTTCTTC. The gene calls are TRBV18 and TRBJ2-1, with D maybe TRBD2 (5 bases). This CDR3 region has 16 residues. V was clipped by 0 bases and J by 2 bases, with 11 bases between them. CDR1 KGHSH and CDR2 LQKENI come from the germline V gene.

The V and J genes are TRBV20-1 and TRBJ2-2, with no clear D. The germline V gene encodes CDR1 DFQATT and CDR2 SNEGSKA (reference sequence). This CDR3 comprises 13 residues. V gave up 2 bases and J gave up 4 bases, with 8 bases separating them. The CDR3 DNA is TGCAGTGCTAGAAAGCCTTCCACCGGGGAGCTGTTTTTT. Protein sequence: CSARKPSTGELFF.

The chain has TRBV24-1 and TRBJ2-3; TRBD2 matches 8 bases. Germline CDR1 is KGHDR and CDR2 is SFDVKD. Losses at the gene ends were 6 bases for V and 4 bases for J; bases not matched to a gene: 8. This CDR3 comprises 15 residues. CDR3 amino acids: CATSPGLGRPDTQYF. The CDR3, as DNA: TGTGCCACCAGTCCGGGACTAGGAAGGCCAGATACGCAGTATTTT.

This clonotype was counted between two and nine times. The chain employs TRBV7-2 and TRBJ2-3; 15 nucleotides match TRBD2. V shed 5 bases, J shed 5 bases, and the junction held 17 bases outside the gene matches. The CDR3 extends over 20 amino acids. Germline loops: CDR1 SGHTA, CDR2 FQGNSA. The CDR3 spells CASSPLRLRTSGRAGDTQYF. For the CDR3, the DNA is TGTGCCAGCAGCCCTCTACGGCTCAGGACTAGCGGGAGGGCCGGAGATACGCAGTATTTT.

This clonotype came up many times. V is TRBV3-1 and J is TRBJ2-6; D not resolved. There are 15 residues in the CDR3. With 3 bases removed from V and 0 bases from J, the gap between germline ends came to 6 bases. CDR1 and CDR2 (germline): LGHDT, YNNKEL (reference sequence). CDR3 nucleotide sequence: TGTGCCAGCAGCCACCGAGGCTCTGGGGCCAACGTCCTGACTTTC. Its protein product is CASSHRGSGANVLTF.

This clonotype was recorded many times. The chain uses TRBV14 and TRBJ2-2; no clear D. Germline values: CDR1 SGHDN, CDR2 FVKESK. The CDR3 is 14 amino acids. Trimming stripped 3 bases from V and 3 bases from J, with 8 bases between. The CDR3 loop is CASSQVLDTGELFF. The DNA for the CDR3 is TGTGCCAGCAGCCAGGTCCTAGACACCGGGGAGCTGTTTTTT.

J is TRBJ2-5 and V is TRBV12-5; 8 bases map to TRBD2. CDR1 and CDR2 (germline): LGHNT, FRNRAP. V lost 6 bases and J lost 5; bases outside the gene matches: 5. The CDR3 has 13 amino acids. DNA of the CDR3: TGTGCTAGTGGAGCGGGGGCCGGGGAGACCCAGTACTTC. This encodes CASGAGAGETQYF.

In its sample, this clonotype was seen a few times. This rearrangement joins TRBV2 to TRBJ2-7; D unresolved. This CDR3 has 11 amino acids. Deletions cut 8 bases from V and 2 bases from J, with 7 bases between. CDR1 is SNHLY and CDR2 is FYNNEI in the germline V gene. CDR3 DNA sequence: TGTGCCAGCGTCTTAGCCTACGAGCAGTACTTC. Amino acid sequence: CASVLAYEQYF. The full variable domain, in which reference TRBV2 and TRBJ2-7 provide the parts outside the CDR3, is EPEVTQTPSHQVTQMGQEVILRCVPISNHLYFYWYRQILGQKVEFLVSFYNNEISEKSEIFDDQFSVERPDGSNFTLKIRSTKLEDSAMYFCASVLAYEQYFGPGTRLTVT.

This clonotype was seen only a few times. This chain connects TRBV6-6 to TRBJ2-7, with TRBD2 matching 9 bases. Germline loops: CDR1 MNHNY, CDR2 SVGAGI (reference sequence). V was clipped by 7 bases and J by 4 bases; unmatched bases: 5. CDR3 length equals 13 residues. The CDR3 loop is CASTGLAQYEQYF. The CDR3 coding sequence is TGTGCCAGCACCGGACTAGCGCAGTACGAGCAGTACTTC.

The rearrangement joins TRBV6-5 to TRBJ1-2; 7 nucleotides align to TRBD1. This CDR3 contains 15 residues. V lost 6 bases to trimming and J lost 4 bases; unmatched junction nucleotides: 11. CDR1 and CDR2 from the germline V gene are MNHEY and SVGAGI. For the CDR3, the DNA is TGTGCCAGCAGCGTAGGGATAGGGACAGCCTATGGCTACACCTTC. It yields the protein CASSVGIGTAYGYTF.